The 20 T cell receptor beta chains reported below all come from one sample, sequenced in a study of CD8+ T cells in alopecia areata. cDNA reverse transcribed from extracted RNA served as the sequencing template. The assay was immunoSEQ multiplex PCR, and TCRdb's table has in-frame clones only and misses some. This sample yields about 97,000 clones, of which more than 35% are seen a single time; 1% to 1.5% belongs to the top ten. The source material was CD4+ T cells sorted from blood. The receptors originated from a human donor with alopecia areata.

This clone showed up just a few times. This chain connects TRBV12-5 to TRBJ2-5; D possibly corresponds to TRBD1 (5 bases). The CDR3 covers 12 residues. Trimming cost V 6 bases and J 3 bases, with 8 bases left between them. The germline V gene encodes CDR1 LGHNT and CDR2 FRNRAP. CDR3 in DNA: TGTGCTAGTGGCCAGACAGAAGAGACCCAGTACTTC. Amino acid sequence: CASGQTEETQYF. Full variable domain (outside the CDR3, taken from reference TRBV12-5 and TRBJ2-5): DARVTQTPRHKVTEMGQEVTMRCQPILGHNTVFWYRQTMMQGLELLAYFRNRAPLDDSGMPKDRFSAEMPDATLATLKIQPSEPRDSAVYFCASGQTEETQYFGPGTRLLVL.

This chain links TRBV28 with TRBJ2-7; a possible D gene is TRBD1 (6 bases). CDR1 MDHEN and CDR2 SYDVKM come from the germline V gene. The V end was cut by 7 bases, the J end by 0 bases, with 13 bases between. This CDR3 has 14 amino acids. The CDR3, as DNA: TGTGCCAGCACCACAGGGCGACCCTCCTACGAGCAGTACTTC. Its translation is CASTTGRPSYEQYF.

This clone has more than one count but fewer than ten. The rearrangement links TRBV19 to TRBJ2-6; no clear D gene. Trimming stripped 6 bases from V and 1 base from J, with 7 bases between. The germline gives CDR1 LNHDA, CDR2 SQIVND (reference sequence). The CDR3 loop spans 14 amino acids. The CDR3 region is CASRHQSGANVLTF. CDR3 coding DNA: TGTGCCAGTAGACACCAATCTGGGGCCAACGTCCTGACTTTC.

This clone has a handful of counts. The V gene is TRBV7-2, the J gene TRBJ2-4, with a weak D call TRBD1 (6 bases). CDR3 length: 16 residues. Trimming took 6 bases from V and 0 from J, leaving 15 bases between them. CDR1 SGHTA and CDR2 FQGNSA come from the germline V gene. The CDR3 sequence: CASSKQGEIAKNIQYF. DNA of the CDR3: TGTGCCAGCAGTAAACAGGGCGAGATAGCCAAAAACATTCAGTACTTC.

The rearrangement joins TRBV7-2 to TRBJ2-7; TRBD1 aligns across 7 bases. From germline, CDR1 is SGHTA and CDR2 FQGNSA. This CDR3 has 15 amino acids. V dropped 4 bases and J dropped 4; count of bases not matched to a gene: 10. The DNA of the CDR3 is TGTGCCAGCAGCTCCCTGGGACAGCCCCTGTACGAGCAGTACTTC. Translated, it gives CASSSLGQPLYEQYF. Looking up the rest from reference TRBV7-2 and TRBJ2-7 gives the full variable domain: GAGVSQSPSNKVTEKGKDVELRCDPISGHTALYWYRQSLGQGLEFLIYFQGNSAPDKSGLPSDRFSAERTGGSVSTLTIQRTQQEDSAVYLCASSSLGQPLYEQYFGPGTRLTVT.

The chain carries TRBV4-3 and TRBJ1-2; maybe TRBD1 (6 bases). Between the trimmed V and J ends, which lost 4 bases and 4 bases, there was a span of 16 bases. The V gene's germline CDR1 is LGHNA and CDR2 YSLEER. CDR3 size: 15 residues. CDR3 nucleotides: TGCGCCAGCAGCCGCAGAGGGGGGCTCGGCTATGGCTACACCTTC. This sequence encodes CASSRRGGLGYGYTF.

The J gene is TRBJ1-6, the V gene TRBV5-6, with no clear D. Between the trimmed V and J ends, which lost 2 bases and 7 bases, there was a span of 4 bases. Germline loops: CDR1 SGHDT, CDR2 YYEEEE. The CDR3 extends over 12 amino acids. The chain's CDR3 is CASSFFNSPLHF. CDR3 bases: TGTGCCAGCAGCTTTTTCAATTCACCCCTCCACTTT.

The DNA for the CDR3 is TGTGCCATCAGGGGGACAGGAAACCTCTACGAGCAGTACTTC. Encoded protein: CAIRGTGNLYEQYF. The J gene is TRBJ2-7, the V gene TRBV10-3; TRBD1 aligns across 8 bases. Germline-derived CDR1 and CDR2 are ENHRY and SYGVKD. This CDR3 region has 14 residues. Trimming cost V 6 bases and J 3 bases; bases outside gene matches: 7.

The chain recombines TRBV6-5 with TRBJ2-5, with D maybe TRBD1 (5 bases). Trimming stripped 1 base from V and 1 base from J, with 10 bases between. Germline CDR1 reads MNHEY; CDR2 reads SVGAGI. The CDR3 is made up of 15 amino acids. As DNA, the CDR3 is TGTGCCAGCAGTTACTTAACAGGTCCCCAAGAGACCCAGTACTTC. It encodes CASSYLTGPQETQYF.

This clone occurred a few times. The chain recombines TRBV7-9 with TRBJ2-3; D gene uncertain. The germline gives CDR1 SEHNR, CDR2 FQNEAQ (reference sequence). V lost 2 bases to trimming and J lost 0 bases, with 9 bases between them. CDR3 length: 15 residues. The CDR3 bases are TGTGCCAGCAGCTTATTAGGGCAGAGCACAGATACGCAGTATTTT. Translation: CASSLLGQSTDTQYF.

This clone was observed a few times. This CDR3 reads CASSPLAKTGVDIQYF. DNA for the CDR3: TGCGCCAGCAGCCCCCTAGCAAAAACAGGGGTTGACATTCAGTACTTC. This chain connects TRBV4-1 to TRBJ2-4, with TRBD1 matching over 7 bases. Trimming took 4 bases from V and 8 from J; bases not matched to a gene: 14. The CDR3 has 16 amino acids. Germline-derived CDR1 and CDR2 are MGHRA and YSYEKL.

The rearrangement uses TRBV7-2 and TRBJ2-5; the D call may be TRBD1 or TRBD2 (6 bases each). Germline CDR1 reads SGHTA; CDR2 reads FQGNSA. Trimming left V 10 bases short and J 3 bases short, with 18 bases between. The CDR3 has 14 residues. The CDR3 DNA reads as TGTGCCACCTCACAGGGTGGGGGGAAAGAGACCCAGTACTTC. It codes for CATSQGGGKETQYF.

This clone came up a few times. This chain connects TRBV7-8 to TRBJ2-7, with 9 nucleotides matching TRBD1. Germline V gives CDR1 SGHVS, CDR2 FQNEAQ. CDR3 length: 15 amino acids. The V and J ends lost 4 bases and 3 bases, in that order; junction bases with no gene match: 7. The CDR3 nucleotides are TGTGCCAGCAGCTCCCGGGACAGGGTGGACTACGAGCAGTACTTC. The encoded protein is CASSSRDRVDYEQYF.

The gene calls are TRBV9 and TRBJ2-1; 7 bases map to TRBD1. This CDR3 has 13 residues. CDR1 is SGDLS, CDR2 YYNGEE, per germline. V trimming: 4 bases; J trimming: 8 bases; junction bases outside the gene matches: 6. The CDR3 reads CASSTRQGHEQFF. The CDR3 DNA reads TGTGCCAGCAGCACCCGACAGGGTCATGAGCAGTTCTTC.

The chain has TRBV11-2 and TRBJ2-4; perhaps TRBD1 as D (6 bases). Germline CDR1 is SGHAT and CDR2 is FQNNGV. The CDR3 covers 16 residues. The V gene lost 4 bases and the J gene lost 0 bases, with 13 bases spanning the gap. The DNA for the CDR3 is TGTGCCAGCAGCTCCCGGGACACCCTAGCCAAAAACATTCAGTACTTC. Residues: CASSSRDTLAKNIQYF. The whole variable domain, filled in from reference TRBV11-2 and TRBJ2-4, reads EAGVAQSPRYKIIEKRQSVAFWCNPISGHATLYWYQQILGQGPKLLIQFQNNGVVDDSQLPKDRFSAERLKGVDSTLKIQPAKLEDSAVYLCASSSRDTLAKNIQYFGAGTRLSVL.

The DNA of the CDR3 is TGTGCCAGCACCCCCACGACAGGGACTAACTATGGCTACACCTTC. It codes for CASTPTTGTNYGYTF. The rearrangement links TRBV7-2 to TRBJ1-2, with 7 nucleotides matching TRBD1. After removal of 7 bases from V and 0 bases from J, the junction contained 8 bases not matched to a gene. The CDR3 loop spans 15 amino acids. The germline V gene encodes CDR1 SGHTA and CDR2 FQGNSA.

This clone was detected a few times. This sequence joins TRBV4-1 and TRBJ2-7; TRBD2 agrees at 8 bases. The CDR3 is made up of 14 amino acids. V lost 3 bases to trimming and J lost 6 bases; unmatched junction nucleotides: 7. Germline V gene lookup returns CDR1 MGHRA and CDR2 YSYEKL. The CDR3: CASSHPGGPFEQYF. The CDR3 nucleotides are TGCGCCAGCAGCCATCCGGGAGGGCCGTTCGAGCAGTACTTC.

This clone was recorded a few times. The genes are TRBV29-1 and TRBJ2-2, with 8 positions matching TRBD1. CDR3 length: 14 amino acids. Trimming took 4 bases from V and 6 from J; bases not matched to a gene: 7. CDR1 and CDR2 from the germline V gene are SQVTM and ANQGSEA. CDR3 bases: TGCAGCGTTGCCTCGGACAGGGACGCCGGGGAGCTGTTTTTT. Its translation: CSVASDRDAGELFF.

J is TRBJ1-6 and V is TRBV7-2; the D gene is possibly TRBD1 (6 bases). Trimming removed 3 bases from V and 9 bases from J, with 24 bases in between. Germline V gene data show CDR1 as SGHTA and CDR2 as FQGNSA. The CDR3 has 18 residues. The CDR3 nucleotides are TGTGCCAGCAGCTTTGATACAACACAGGGATGGTTAGCTTCACCCCTCCACTTT. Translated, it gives CASSFDTTQGWLASPLHF.

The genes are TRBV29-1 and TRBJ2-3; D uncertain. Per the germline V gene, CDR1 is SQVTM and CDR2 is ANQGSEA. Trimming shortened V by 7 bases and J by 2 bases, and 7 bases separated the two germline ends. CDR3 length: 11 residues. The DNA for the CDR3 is TGCAGCGGTGGTTCCACAGATACGCAGTATTTT. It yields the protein CSGGSTDTQYF.